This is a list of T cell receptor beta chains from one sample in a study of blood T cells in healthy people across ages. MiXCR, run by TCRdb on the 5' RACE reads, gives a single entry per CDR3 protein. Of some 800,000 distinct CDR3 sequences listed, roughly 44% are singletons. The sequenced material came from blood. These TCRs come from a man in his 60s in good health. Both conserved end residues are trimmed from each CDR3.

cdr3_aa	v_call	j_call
ASSLMSVGPYEQY	TRBV7-2	TRBJ2-7
ASSQDRTSGGWDTQY	TRBV4-3	TRBJ2-3
ASTPRGKAKNIQY	TRBV28	TRBJ2-4
ASSQLSSDEQY	TRBV7-9	TRBJ2-5
ASSNPGGLNTEAF	TRBV6-5	TRBJ1-1
ASSQEKATSNTGELF	TRBV4-3	TRBJ2-2
ASSLVPAGQGTTRQY	TRBV11-2	TRBJ2-5
SASGQGFGYT	TRBV20-1	TRBJ1-2
ASSLSAGADTGELF	TRBV5-1	TRBJ2-2
ASSDSINSPLH	TRBV10-1	TRBJ1-6
ASSTRLGETQY	TRBV9	TRBJ2-5
ASSRRVSTDTQY	TRBV27	TRBJ2-3
ASSFVAYNEQF	TRBV12-3/TRBV12-4	TRBJ2-1
ASSLSSGSIYNEQF	TRBV7-9	TRBJ2-1
ASSVTGQYEQY	TRBV11-3	TRBJ2-7
TTSDLITGELF	TRBV24-1	TRBJ2-2
ASSAETGTGELF	TRBV5-1	TRBJ2-2
SVAQTNSGGALKFSYNEQF	TRBV29-1	TRBJ2-1
ASSRSGQGYNEQF	TRBV7-2	TRBJ2-1
ASSIGTGQYEQY	TRBV9	TRBJ2-7
ASSYRRDRYEQF	TRBV6-2/TRBV6-3	TRBJ2-1
ASSPDFTQPQH	TRBV18	TRBJ1-5
AITGTPHYEQY	TRBV10-3	TRBJ2-7
SARGQGGTQPQH	TRBV20-1	TRBJ1-5
ASSIFGLAGGYNEQF	TRBV19	TRBJ2-1
ASSYLDRRAETQY	TRBV6-6	TRBJ2-5
SARSPTDAYEQY	TRBV20-1	TRBJ2-7
SAREPRGHLEKLF	TRBV20-1	TRBJ1-4
SAQTGGSNQPQH	TRBV20-1	TRBJ1-5
SARDHGGHNEQF	TRBV20-1	TRBJ2-1
ASSQTGTYEQY	TRBV16	TRBJ2-7
ASSNDGRSRNEQY	TRBV7-9	.
ASSPPQGPALNEQF	TRBV18	TRBJ2-1
AISVDTDTQY	TRBV10-3	TRBJ2-3
SGSPGGVKNIQY	TRBV20-1	TRBJ2-4
ASSARAMNTEAF	TRBV12-3/TRBV12-4	TRBJ1-1
ASSLALSGWAYSYNEQF	TRBV7-2	TRBJ2-1
ATSREGGVGIQY	TRBV15	TRBJ2-4
SAHTVGEKLF	TRBV20-1	TRBJ1-4
ASSQDVPLGLAPTGANVLT	TRBV3-1	TRBJ2-6
ASSITGAKNIQY	TRBV7-2	TRBJ2-4
SANPQRGGNEQY	TRBV20-1	TRBJ2-7
AWSKEQGYNEQF	TRBV30	TRBJ2-1
SARSLTHTEAF	TRBV20-1	TRBJ1-1
SASGPSPLH	TRBV20-1	TRBJ1-6
ASSLDDRVREETQY	TRBV11-2	TRBJ2-5